A selection of T cell receptor beta chains follows, all from one sample in a study of PD-1 blockade in classical Hodgkin lymphoma. Libraries were prepared by immunoSEQ multiplex PCR; TCRdb keeps only in-frame clonotypes and omits some of them. The sample has 43,000 or so clones, around nine tenths seen once. The specimen comprised peripheral blood mononuclear cells (PBMCs), sampled at baseline. The receptors derive from a human donor with classical Hodgkin lymphoma. CDR3s include the opening cysteine and the closing phenylalanine or tryptophan. The order of the fields is V gene, D gene, J gene, clone size, CDR3 DNA, CDR3 protein. The D gene is left open where the match is weak. A clone size is listed for some rows: how often the clone was seen (once, few, many), or a class if it is expanded.

V: TRBV7-3; D: .; J: TRBJ2-2; size: .; DNA: TGTGCCAGCAGCGATTCGGGAACCGGGGAGCTGTTTTTT; CDR3: CASSDSGTGELFF
V: TRBV7-9; D: TRBD1; J: TRBJ1-2; size: few; DNA: TGTGCCAGCAGCCCTTGGGACAGATCCTATGGCTACACCTTC; CDR3: CASSPWDRSYGYTF
V: TRBV7-2; D: TRBD1; J: TRBJ2-7; size: .; DNA: TGTGCCAGCAGCCCTCAGGCAGGGGGAACGAACGAGCAGTACTTC; CDR3: CASSPQAGGTNEQYF
V: TRBV7-9; D: TRBD1; J: TRBJ1-4; size: few; DNA: TGTGCCAGCAGCTTAGCCGACAGGGGGGATGAAAAACTGTTTTTT; CDR3: CASSLADRGDEKLFF
V: TRBV25-1; D: TRBD2; J: TRBJ2-5; size: .; DNA: TGTGCCAGCAGCCGACTAGCGGGAGACCCTCAAGAGACCCAGTACTTC; CDR3: CASSRLAGDPQETQYF
V: TRBV28; D: .; J: TRBJ2-2; size: .; DNA: TGTGCCAGCAGTCATAGGGGTTCCGGGGAGCTGTTTTTT; CDR3: CASSHRGSGELFF
V: TRBV9; D: .; J: TRBJ2-2; size: .; DNA: TGTGCCAGCAGCGTAGGTACAGGGATAAACACCGGGGAGCTGTTTTTT; CDR3: CASSVGTGINTGELFF
V: TRBV5-4; D: TRBD2; J: TRBJ2-7; size: .; DNA: TGTGCCAGCAGCTTGAAGATCGCAGGGAGGGACGAGCAGTACTTC; CDR3: CASSLKIAGRDEQYF
V: TRBV29-1; D: .; J: TRBJ1-2; size: .; DNA: TGCAGCGCCACCCCCCAGGGTTGGCAAGGCTACACCTTC; CDR3: CSATPQGWQGYTF
V: TRBV5-4; D: .; J: TRBJ2-1; size: .; DNA: TGTGCCAGCAGGGGGACGAGCTCCTACAATGAGCAGTTCTTC; CDR3: CASRGTSSYNEQFF